This T cell receptor beta chain derives from a study of control samples from healthy donors and cancer patients. The V end lost 2 bases, the J end lost 0 bases, and 8 bases lay between the germline ends. CDR3 length: 15 residues. CDR1 is SGHDT and CDR2 is YYEEEE in the germline V gene. Method: immunoSEQ multiplex PCR; TCRdb's copy keeps in-frame clones and lacks some. The data show 90,000 to 130,000 clones, about 80% seen once. This receptor was identified in a man younger than 30 in good health. Specimen: blood. J is TRBJ2-2 and V is TRBV5-6; D may be TRBD1 (6 bases). DNA of the CDR3: TGTGCCAGCAGCTTACAGGGATCGAACACCGGGGAGCTGTTTTTT. This translates into CASSLQGSNTGELFF.